This T cell receptor beta chain was found in a study of beta chain features in type 1 diabetes. The CDR3 runs to 15 residues. The V gene lost 5 bases and the J gene lost 0 bases, with 11 bases spanning the gap. Germline CDR1 and CDR2: LNHDA and SQIVND (reference sequence). This clone was counted only a few times. The antigen remains undetermined. Broader study findings: Significant though moderate, a shortening of TCRB CDR3s appeared in all four CD4+ subsets of Type 1 diabetes patients.

Isolated RNA was reverse transcribed in full, so expressed TCRB transcripts were sequenced. About 3.4 million reads per sample on average were obtained from naive, central memory and regulatory T cell samples. Libraries were prepared by immunoSEQ multiplex PCR; TCRdb keeps only in-frame clonotypes and omits some of them. Among roughly 150,000 clones, approximately 9.1% were seen once, and the ten largest hold about 0.75%. J is TRBJ1-5 and V is TRBV19; D is ambiguous. The origin of this receptor is a woman aged 25 to 45 with type 1 diabetes. Sequencing input: central memory CD4+ T cells from blood. The CDR3 DNA reads TGTGCCAGTAGTTTTGAGCGCTATAGCAATCAGCCCCAGCATTTT. It translates to CASSFERYSNQPQHF. Complete variable domain (other parts from reference TRBV19 and TRBJ1-5): DGGITQSPKYLFRKEGQNVTLSCEQNLNHDAMYWYRQDPGQGLRLIYYSQIVNDFQKGDIAEGYSVSREKKESFPLTVTSAQKNPTAFYLCASSFERYSNQPQHFGDGTRLSIL.